This passage covers 14 T cell receptor beta chains from one sample sequenced in a study of T cell repertoires in cytomegalovirus infection. MiXCR, applied by TCRdb to the reads, yields one record per CDR3 protein. Here the sample spans approximately 1,000,000 distinct CDR3 sequences, more than 25% being singletons. Which antigens these TCRs recognize remains unknown. Sample: cultured CD8+ T cells from PBMCs, taken from culture after CMV antigen stimulation. The receptors originated from a human donor in good health (CMV status not recorded). Some clones in this sample may be carry-over from other donors' samples.

At least ten counts were recorded for this clonotype. The rearrangement joins TRBV7-8 to TRBJ1-1; 7 bases match TRBD1. The CDR3 is made up of 17 amino acids. Germline V gene lookup returns CDR1 SGHVS and CDR2 FQNEAQ. The V and J ends lost 1 base and 1 base, in that order; junction bases with no gene match: 9. CDR3: CASSLGRGLLENTEAFF. The CDR3 DNA reads TGTGCCAGCAGCTTAGGAAGGGGGCTTTTGGAGAACACTGAAGCTTTCTTT.

Turning to this clonotype: One junction end does not reproduce the germline sequence, and a read error may be involved. The V gene is TRBV6-5, the J gene TRBJ2-1, with a weak D call TRBD1 (6 bases). The CDR3 has 15 residues. CDR1 is MNHEY and CDR2 is SVGAGI in the germline V gene. The CDR3 is CANSYGQGNYNEQFF. In nucleotides, the CDR3 is TGTGCCAACAGTTACGGTCAGGGGAACTACAATGAGCAGTTCTTC.

The chain carries TRBV2 and TRBJ2-1; unclear D gene. This CDR3 has 16 residues. Looked up from germline, CDR1 is SNHLY and CDR2 is FYNNEI. V was pared by 7 bases and J by 5 bases, with 21 bases between. The CDR3 sequence: CASTARGANPNNEQFF. The DNA of the CDR3 is TGTGCCAGCACGGCGAGAGGTGCCAATCCAAACAATGAGCAGTTCTTC.

The V and J genes are TRBV19 and TRBJ1-2; no clear D. V lost 10 bases, J lost 7 bases, and 13 bases lay in between. Germline values: CDR1 LNHDA, CDR2 SQIVND (reference sequence). The CDR3 contains 11 residues. The CDR3 DNA reads TGTGCCACTATTGGGCCCGCTGGCTACACCTTC. Residues: CATIGPAGYTF.

This clonotype appeared a single time. CDR3 protein: CSARDQNRRYEQYV. The CDR3 DNA follows: TGCAGTGCTAGAGATCAGAACCGACGCTACGAGCAGTACGTC. This chain links TRBV20-1 with TRBJ2-7; no definite D call. Germline assignment: CDR1 DFQATT and CDR2 SNEGSKA (reference sequence). The CDR3 spans 14 residues. Trimming took 0 bases from V and 3 from J, leaving 12 bases between them.

This clonotype was detected a few times. The V and J genes are TRBV7-8 and TRBJ2-5; D ambiguous. V lost 2 bases and J lost 2, with 9 bases in between. Germline lookup yields CDR1 SGHVS and CDR2 FQNEAQ. The CDR3 runs to 14 residues. The chain's CDR3 is CASSLSAGQETQYF. CDR3 bases: TGTGCCAGCAGCTTATCCGCAGGTCAAGAGACCCAGTACTTC.

At least ten counts were recorded for this clonotype. V usage is TRBV7-8 and J usage is TRBJ2-2; TRBD1 aligns across 8 bases. The CDR3 consists of 19 residues. V gave up 1 base and J gave up 3 bases; unmatched junction bases: 13. Germline CDR1 reads SGHVS; CDR2 reads FQNEAQ. CDR3 residues: CASSLEGERQGSYTGELFF. For the CDR3, the DNA is TGTGCCAGCAGCTTAGAGGGCGAGAGACAGGGGTCATACACCGGGGAGCTGTTTTTT.

This chain connects TRBV19 to TRBJ1-5, with 10 bases that match TRBD1. Germline V gene lookup returns CDR1 LNHDA and CDR2 SQIVND (reference sequence). CDR3 length: 15 amino acids. V shed 7 bases and J 3 bases; nucleotides not matched to a gene: 6. CDR3 DNA sequence: TGTGCCAGTACCCCGGACAGGGGGGTCAATCAGCCCCAGCATTTT. Protein: CASTPDRGVNQPQHF.

The table lists this clonotype with a few counts. The chain employs TRBV6-5 and TRBJ1-1; no firm D call. Germline assignment: CDR1 MNHEY and CDR2 SVGAGI. Trimming pared 2 bases from V and 1 base from J, leaving 17 bases between. This CDR3 comprises 17 residues. Written as DNA, the CDR3 is TGTGCCAGCAGTTACCACGAGCTGGGAAATTCGAACACTGAAGCTTTCTTT. Amino acid sequence: CASSYHELGNSNTEAFF.

This chain joins TRBV4-3 and TRBJ1-1; 8 bases are shared with TRBD1. Germline-derived CDR1 and CDR2 are LGHNA and YSLEER. The CDR3 runs 16 residues. V gave up 1 base and J gave up 0 bases; unmatched junction bases: 4. CDR3 bases: TGCGCCAGCAGCCAAGGAAGGGACAGGTTGAACACTGAAGCTTTCTTT. Translating gives CASSQGRDRLNTEAFF.

The V call is TRBV19, the J call TRBJ1-2; D gene unclear. The CDR3 is made up of 15 amino acids. CDR1 and CDR2 (germline): LNHDA, SQIVND (reference sequence). V was pared by 3 bases and J by 1 base, with 12 bases between. CDR3 nucleotide sequence: TGTGCCAGTAGTATCTTGGCTTCTGATAACTATGGCTACACCTTC. The encoded protein is CASSILASDNYGYTF.

This clonotype was picked up a small number of times. The chain links TRBV19 to TRBJ2-1, with 9 nucleotides matching TRBD2. The trim removed 3 bases at V and 7 bases at J, leaving 7 bases unmatched. Germline lookup yields CDR1 LNHDA and CDR2 SQIVND (reference sequence). The CDR3 spans 15 residues. CDR3: CASSIGGGARNEQFF. Written as DNA, the CDR3 is TGTGCCAGTAGTATCGGCGGGGGGGCCAGGAATGAGCAGTTCTTC.

The rearrangement joins TRBV7-9 to TRBJ1-2, with unresolved D. V lost 5 bases, J lost 0 bases, and 16 bases lay in between. Germline V gene data show CDR1 as SEHNR and CDR2 as FQNEAQ (reference sequence). CDR3 length: 16 residues. In DNA, the CDR3 is TGTGCCAGCAGCCCACTAGACTGGGAGGCTAACTATGGCTACACCTTC. Amino acids: CASSPLDWEANYGYTF.

This clonotype was observed a handful of times. The chain combines TRBV7-9 with TRBJ1-1; no clear D. Germline CDR1 SEHNR, CDR2 FQNEAQ (reference sequence). CDR3 length: 13 residues. Trimming removed 2 bases at V and 6 bases at J, with 10 bases between. CDR3 in amino acids: CASSLLGKPEAFF. CDR3 DNA sequence: TGTGCCAGCAGCTTACTGGGAAAGCCTGAAGCTTTCTTT.